Presented here are 9 T cell receptor beta chains from one specimen sequenced in a study of human T cells and chemical hapten exposure (dated by TCRdb to the early 2020s). The receptor library was made with RACE. The sequencing machine was a NextSeq 500. TCRdb applied fastp at Q25 and MiXCR to the public reads, then kept only in-frame beta chains. Rows are combined by CDR3 protein, so each entry shows the most common genes and DNA. The table for this sample lists approximately 100,000 distinct CDR3 sequences; about 8.9% of them were counted only once. The ten largest clones add up to 3.6% of the sample. What this sample's time point label stands for: pre-sensitization, week 0. The intended sense of this specimen's treatment or condition label: therapeutic diphenylcyclopropenone sensitization with weekly scalp DPC. The sequencing used whole blood, collected in connection with sensitization to the hapten diphenylcyclopropenone (DPC). These receptors all come from a woman in her forties with alopecia areata. Some clones in this sample may be carry-over from other donors' samples.

This chain connects TRBV14 to TRBJ1-5; 11 bases fit TRBD1. CDR1 is SGHDN, CDR2 FVKESK, per germline. The J segment lost 4 bases and the V segment lost 8 bases, leaving 13 bases of the junction unmatched. The CDR3 loop spans 17 amino acids. In nucleotides, the CDR3 is TGTGCCAGCTGTCCGGGACAGGGGGTTTGTAGGAATCAGCCCCAGCATTTT. Amino acids: CASCPGQGVCRNQPQHF. The full variable domain, with the rest looked up from reference TRBV14 and TRBJ1-5, is EAGVTQFPSHSVIEKGQTVTLRCDPISGHDNLYWYRRVMGKEIKFLLHFVKESKQDESGMPNNRFLAERTGGTYSTLKVQPAELEDSGVYFCASCPGQGVCRNQPQHFGDGTRLSIL.

The table lists this clonotype with a count of one. V gene TRBV9 combines with J gene TRBJ1-1; D not certain. Germline V gene lookup returns CDR1 SGDLS and CDR2 YYNGEE. The CDR3 covers 13 residues. Between the trimmed V and J ends, which lost 2 bases and 1 base, there was a span of 6 bases. The CDR3 is CASSVFPNTEAFF. As DNA, the CDR3 is TGTGCCAGCAGCGTTTTTCCGAACACTGAAGCTTTCTTT.

This clonotype was detected many times. This chain connects TRBV28 to TRBJ1-2; 7 nucleotides match TRBD1. V dropped 6 bases and J dropped 7; count of bases not matched to a gene: 5. The CDR3 spans 12 residues. Germline CDR1 MDHEN, CDR2 SYDVKM. The CDR3 bases are TGTGCCAGCAGGTATACAGGGGCTGGCTACACCTTC. This gives the protein CASRYTGAGYTF.

The V and J genes are TRBV7-6 and TRBJ2-1; 8 nucleotides align to TRBD2. V was clipped by 0 bases and J by 6 bases; unmatched bases: 7. Germline V gene lookup returns CDR1 SGHVS and CDR2 FNYEAQ. The CDR3 extends over 16 amino acids. This chain's CDR3 is CASSLARVAGRNEQFF. DNA of the CDR3: TGTGCCAGCAGCTTAGCGCGGGTAGCGGGACGCAATGAGCAGTTCTTC.

This clonotype was detected many times. This chain connects TRBV4-2 to TRBJ1-4; the match to TRBD1 covers 8 bases. The trim removed 1 base at V and 6 bases at J, leaving 1 base unmatched. CDR1 and CDR2 from the germline V gene are LGHNA and YNFKEQ. The CDR3 totals 14 residues. The CDR3 protein is CASSQVGQDEKLFF. In DNA form, the CDR3 reads TGTGCCAGCAGCCAAGTGGGACAGGATGAAAAACTGTTTTTT.

This clonotype came up many times. The chain carries TRBV6-1 and TRBJ2-2; 11 positions agree with TRBD2. Per the germline V gene, CDR1 is MNHNS and CDR2 is SASEGT. The CDR3 contains 17 residues. J lost 5 bases, V lost 7 bases, and 12 bases had no gene match. This chain's CDR3 is CASNTSPSGGRTGELFF. Here the CDR3 DNA reads TGTGCCAGCAATACGTCCCCTAGCGGGGGGCGGACCGGGGAGCTGTTTTTT.

This clonotype was seen ten or more times. V usage is TRBV11-3 and J usage is TRBJ2-1, with D maybe TRBD2 (6 bases). Per the germline V gene, CDR1 is SGHNT and CDR2 is YENEEA. This CDR3 has 14 residues. V lost 2 bases, J lost 5 bases, and 10 bases lay in between. The chain's CDR3 is CASSLTLAHNEQFF. In nucleotides, the CDR3 is TGTGCCAGCAGCTTAACACTAGCCCACAATGAGCAGTTCTTC.

The rearrangement uses TRBV20-1 and TRBJ2-3, with D unresolved. CDR3 length equals 13 residues. V lost 6 bases, J lost 1 base, and 11 bases lay in between. CDR1 is DFQATT and CDR2 is SNEGSKA in the germline V gene (reference sequence). CDR3 amino acids: CSAPVGGTDTQYF. CDR3 nucleotides: TGCAGTGCCCCGGTAGGTGGCACAGATACGCAGTATTTT.

The rearrangement uses TRBV11-3 and TRBJ2-1; 7 bases match TRBD1. This CDR3 has 13 residues. Germline V gene sequence: CDR1 SGHNT, CDR2 YENEEA. J was trimmed by 7 bases and V by 6 bases; bases with no gene match: 6. Here the CDR3 reads CASSPTGENEQFF. CDR3 DNA: TGTGCCAGCAGTCCAACAGGGGAAAATGAGCAGTTCTTC.